This T cell receptor (beta chain) was recovered during a study of OX40 agonist ivuxolimab in advanced cancers. The study's findings and limits: At 0.1 to 3.0 mg/kg, CD4+ and CD8+ blood T cells expanded clonally by week 6. The specificity for antigen of the expanded peripheral T cells was not determined.

Repertoires were generated with immunoSEQ multiplex PCR, while TCRdb's copy carries only in-frame clones and drops some. The sample comprises tens of thousands of clones, around 81% of which are singletons, and around 1.7% rests with the top ten. As for this clone: Its specificity is not known.

Per germline, CDR1 SGHNT and CDR2 YYREEE (reference sequence). Between the trimmed V and J ends, which lost 4 bases and 6 bases, there was a span of 11 bases. The CDR3 totals 13 residues. The source is an adult with an advanced solid tumor such as melanoma, head and neck, liver or kidney cancer. This chain connects TRBV5-4 to TRBJ2-4; D remains unclear. The sample was CD4+ or CD8+ T cells sorted from blood, taken in a trial of the OX40 agonist ivuxolimab. CDR3 sequence reads: CASSAPGLNIQYF. In DNA form, the CDR3 reads TGTGCCAGCAGCGCCCCCGGGCTAAACATTCAGTACTTC.